What follows are 18 T cell receptor beta chains derived from one specimen sequenced in a study of T cell repertoires in cytomegalovirus infection. TCRdb re-called the reads with MiXCR, one entry per CDR3 protein. The sample holds about 150,000 distinct CDR3 sequences, roughly a quarter seen once. The sample taken for sequencing was PBMCs. The receptors derive from a human donor in good health (CMV status not recorded). Some clones in this sample may be carry-over from other donors' samples.

This clonotype was counted only a few times. The rearrangement uses TRBV11-2 and TRBJ2-7; 11 bases match TRBD2. V was clipped by 6 bases and J by 2 bases; unmatched bases: 6. The CDR3 is made up of 15 amino acids. Germline V lookup: CDR1 SGHAT, CDR2 FQNNGV. In DNA form, the CDR3 reads TGTGCCAGCAGTTCCTATAGCGGGGGGGCCTACGAGCAGTACTTC. Encoded protein: CASSSYSGGAYEQYF.

The genes are TRBV18 and TRBJ2-2, with D possibly TRBD2 on 5 matching bases. Germline V CDR1 and CDR2: KGHSH, LQKENI. The ends were cut back, 2 bases at V and 2 bases at J, with 15 bases in the middle. This CDR3 spans 17 amino acids. The CDR3 bases are TGTGCCAGCTCACCATCCGACGAGGGTACCAACACCGGGGAGCTGTTTTTT. Translated: CASSPSDEGTNTGELFF.

The CDR3 spells CASSSPGNTEAFF. The CDR3 region has the DNA TGTGCCAGCAGCTCCCCCGGGAACACTGAAGCTTTCTTT. The gene calls are TRBV7-9 and TRBJ1-1; D remains unclear. The V gene's germline CDR1 is SEHNR and CDR2 FQNEAQ (reference sequence). This CDR3 spans 13 amino acids. V was shortened by 4 bases and J by 1 base, with 7 bases between the two germline ends.

This clonotype was counted many times. The chain links TRBV7-2 to TRBJ2-1; TRBD2 matches at 9 bases. The V segment lost 1 base and the J segment 9 bases; nucleotides outside the gene matches: 7. CDR3 length equals 15 residues. The germline V gene has CDR1 SGHTA and CDR2 FQGNSA. The CDR3: CASSLEVAGVGEQFF. The CDR3 DNA reads TGTGCCAGCAGCTTAGAGGTAGCGGGAGTAGGTGAGCAGTTCTTC.

V gene TRBV7-2 combines with J gene TRBJ2-2; 8 bases map to TRBD2. The CDR3 is made up of 15 amino acids. CDR1 and CDR2 (germline): SGHTA, FQGNSA. V gave up 4 bases and J gave up 4 bases; unmatched junction bases: 5. The CDR3 sequence is CASSWGTRSTGELFF. In DNA form, the CDR3 reads TGTGCCAGCAGCTGGGGGACTAGGAGCACCGGGGAGCTGTTTTTT.

This clonotype was seen many times. The chain combines TRBV7-2 with TRBJ2-5; 7 bases agree with TRBD2. Germline assignment: CDR1 SGHTA and CDR2 FQGNSA. This CDR3 is built from 15 residues. With V trimmed by 1 base and J by 1 base, 3 bases remained unmatched. In DNA, the CDR3 is TGTGCCAGCAGCTTAGTGCGGGGGATCCAAGAGACCCAGTACTTC. Protein: CASSLVRGIQETQYF.

This clonotype has a count of ten or more. The chain's CDR3 is CASSLGGQGETEAFF. CDR3 bases: TGTGCCAGCAGCTTAGGTGGACAGGGTGAGACTGAAGCTTTCTTT. This sequence joins TRBV7-8 and TRBJ1-1, with 8 bases fitting TRBD1. The CDR3 is 15 amino acids. V lost 1 base to trimming and J lost 5 bases; unmatched junction nucleotides: 6. The germline V gene encodes CDR1 SGHVS and CDR2 FQNEAQ. Variable domain in full (rest from reference TRBV7-8 and TRBJ1-1): GAGVSQSPRYKVAKRGQDVALRCDPISGHVSLFWYQQALGQGPEFLTYFQNEAQLDKSGLPSDRFFAERPEGSVSTLKIQRTQQEDSAVYLCASSLGGQGETEAFFGQGTRLTVV.

The rearrangement uses TRBV28 and TRBJ1-5, with D possibly being TRBD1 (5 bases). The CDR3 spans 14 residues. Germline CDR1 is MDHEN and CDR2 is SYDVKM. Trimming removed 6 bases at V and 7 bases at J, with 16 bases between. CDR3 nucleotide sequence: TGTGCCAGCAGGGGAGGGGTATTGGGGCAGCCCCAGCATTTT. Its protein is CASRGGVLGQPQHF.

The chain joins TRBV2 to TRBJ1-5; 8 nucleotides align to TRBD1. V was clipped by 7 bases and J by 6 bases; unmatched bases: 11. There are 15 residues in the CDR3. The germline gives CDR1 SNHLY, CDR2 FYNNEI. CDR3 residues: CASTPDRVIRQPQHF. CDR3 nucleotides: TGTGCCAGCACCCCGGACAGGGTAATTCGTCAGCCCCAGCATTTT.

The CDR3 sequence: CASSPQIEVTDTQYF. CDR3 bases: TGTGCCAGCAGTCCTCAGATTGAGGTGACAGATACGCAGTATTTT. The rearrangement links TRBV6-2 or TRBV6-3 to TRBJ2-3, with D unclear. Trimming removed 5 bases at V and 3 bases at J, with 15 bases between. This CDR3 is 15 amino acids long. In germline, CDR1 is MNHEY, CDR2 SVGEGT.

This clonotype was counted a few times. J is TRBJ2-7 and V is TRBV7-2; D is perhaps TRBD1 (6 bases). V lost 4 bases, J lost 3 bases, and 13 bases lay in between. CDR1 and CDR2 (germline): SGHTA, FQGNSA. This CDR3 spans 14 amino acids. The CDR3 loop is CASSYWDTVYEQYF. The CDR3 DNA reads TGTGCCAGCAGCTATTGGGACACGGTCTACGAGCAGTACTTC.

This clonotype was seen repeatedly, ten times or more. The J gene is TRBJ2-5, the V gene TRBV7-2; D may be TRBD1 (8 bases). Germline V CDR1 and CDR2: SGHTA, FQGNSA. The CDR3 length is 17 residues. V shed 1 base and J shed 2 bases, with 17 bases lying between them. The CDR3 loop reads CASSLGSGGGGQETQYF. CDR3 coding DNA: TGTGCCAGCAGCTTAGGGTCAGGGGGCGGGGGACAAGAGACCCAGTACTTC.

The chain joins TRBV29-1 to TRBJ1-1, with D uncertain. The CDR3 extends over 13 amino acids. Germline loops: CDR1 SQVTM, CDR2 ANQGSEA. V was clipped by 3 bases and J by 5 bases, with 13 bases between them. The CDR3: CSVEAPGETEAFF. In DNA, the CDR3 is TGCAGCGTTGAGGCCCCGGGCGAGACTGAAGCTTTCTTT.

This clonotype has at least ten counts. The rearrangement joins TRBV7-9 to TRBJ1-5, with D unclear. V lost 1 base to trimming and J lost 2 bases, with 6 bases between them. CDR1 is SEHNR and CDR2 is FQNEAQ in the germline V gene (reference sequence). The CDR3 totals 14 residues. The CDR3 bases are TGTGCCAGCAGCTTAGAATCGGGCAATCAGCCCCAGCATTTT. This sequence encodes CASSLESGNQPQHF. Complete variable domain (other parts from reference TRBV7-9 and TRBJ1-5): DTGVSQNPRHKITKRGQNVTFRCDPISEHNRLYWYRQTLGQGPEFLTYFQNEAQLEKSRLLSDRFSAERPKGSFSTLEIQRTEQGDSAMYLCASSLESGNQPQHFGDGTRLSIL.

The gene calls are TRBV7-9 and TRBJ2-7; D is ambiguous. Germline CDR1 SEHNR, CDR2 FQNEAQ (reference sequence). The CDR3 is 14 residues long. With 4 bases removed from V and 1 base from J, the gap between germline ends came to 11 bases. The CDR3 region is CASSSPGPSYEQYF. The CDR3 DNA reads TGTGCCAGCAGCTCCCCAGGACCTTCCTACGAGCAGTACTTC.

The chain has TRBV28 and TRBJ2-7, with D perhaps matching TRBD2 (6 bases). This CDR3 contains 12 residues. Trimming shortened V by 10 bases and J by 5 bases, and 15 bases separated the two germline ends. The V gene's germline CDR1 is MDHEN and CDR2 SYDVKM. The chain's CDR3 is CATIREPNEQYF. For the CDR3, the DNA is TGTGCCACCATACGGGAGCCCAACGAGCAGTACTTC.

Note on this clonotype: A much larger clonotype is one base distant, so this may be a read error. The genes are TRBV10-3 and TRBJ1-2; the match to TRBD1 covers 7 bases. The CDR3 covers 14 residues. From germline, CDR1 is ENHRY and CDR2 SYGVKD. The J segment lost 6 bases and the V segment lost 2 bases, leaving 6 bases of the junction unmatched. The CDR3 is CAISEAGTVHGYTF. CDR3 bases: TGTGCCATCAGTGAGGCCGGGACAGTCCATGGCTACACCTTC.

The CDR3 reads CASSSIPLAVTEAFF. As DNA, the CDR3 is TGTGCCAGCTCATCAATCCCACTGGCTGTCACTGAAGCTTTCTTT. The V call is TRBV18, the J call TRBJ1-1; D not resolved. The CDR3 covers 15 residues. Germline assignment: CDR1 KGHSH and CDR2 LQKENI. The V end was cut by 5 bases, the J end by 4 bases, with 17 bases between.